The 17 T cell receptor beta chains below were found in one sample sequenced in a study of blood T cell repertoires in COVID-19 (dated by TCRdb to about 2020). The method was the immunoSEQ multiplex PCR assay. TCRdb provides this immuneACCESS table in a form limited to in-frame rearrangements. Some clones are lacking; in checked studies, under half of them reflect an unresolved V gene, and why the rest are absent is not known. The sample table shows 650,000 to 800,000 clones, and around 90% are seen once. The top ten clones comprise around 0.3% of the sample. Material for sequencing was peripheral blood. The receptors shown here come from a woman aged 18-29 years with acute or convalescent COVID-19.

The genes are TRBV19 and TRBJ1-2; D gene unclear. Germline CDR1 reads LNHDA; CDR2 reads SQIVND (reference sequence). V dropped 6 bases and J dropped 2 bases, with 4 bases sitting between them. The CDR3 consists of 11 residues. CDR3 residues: CASRQNYGYTF. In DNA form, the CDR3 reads TGTGCCAGTAGACAGAACTATGGCTACACCTTC.

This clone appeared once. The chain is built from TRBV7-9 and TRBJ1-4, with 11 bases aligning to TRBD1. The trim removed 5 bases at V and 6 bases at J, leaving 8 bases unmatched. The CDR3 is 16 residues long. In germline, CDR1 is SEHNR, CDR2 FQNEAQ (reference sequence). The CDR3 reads CASSVGQGVWDEKLFF. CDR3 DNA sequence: TGTGCCAGCAGCGTGGGACAGGGGGTATGGGATGAAAAACTGTTTTTT.

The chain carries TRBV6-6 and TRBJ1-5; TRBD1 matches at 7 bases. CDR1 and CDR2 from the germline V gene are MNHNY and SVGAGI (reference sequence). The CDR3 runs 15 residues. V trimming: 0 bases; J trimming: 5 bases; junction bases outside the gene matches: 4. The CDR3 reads CASSYSDRVYQPQHF. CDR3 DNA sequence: TGTGCCAGCAGTTACTCAGACAGGGTATATCAGCCCCAGCATTTT.

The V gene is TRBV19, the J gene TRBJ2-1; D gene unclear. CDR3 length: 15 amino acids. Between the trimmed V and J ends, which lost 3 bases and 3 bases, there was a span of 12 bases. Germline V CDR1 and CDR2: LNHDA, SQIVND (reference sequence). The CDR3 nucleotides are TGTGCCAGTAGTATTGGATCAGGTGTCTACAATGAGCAGTTCTTC. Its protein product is CASSIGSGVYNEQFF.

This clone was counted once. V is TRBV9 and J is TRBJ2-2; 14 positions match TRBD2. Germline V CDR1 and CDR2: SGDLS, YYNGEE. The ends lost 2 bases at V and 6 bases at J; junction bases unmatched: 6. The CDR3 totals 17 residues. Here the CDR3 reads CASSVRLAGGPPGELFF. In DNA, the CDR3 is TGTGCCAGCAGCGTTCGACTAGCGGGGGGGCCACCCGGGGAGCTGTTTTTT.

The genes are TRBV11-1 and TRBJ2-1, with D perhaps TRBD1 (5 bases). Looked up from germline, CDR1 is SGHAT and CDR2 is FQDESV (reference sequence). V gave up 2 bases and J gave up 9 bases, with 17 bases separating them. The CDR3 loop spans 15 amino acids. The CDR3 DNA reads TGTGCCAGCAGCTTACAGGGCCCCCTTGCTAGTGAGCAGTTCTTC. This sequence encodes CASSLQGPLASEQFF.

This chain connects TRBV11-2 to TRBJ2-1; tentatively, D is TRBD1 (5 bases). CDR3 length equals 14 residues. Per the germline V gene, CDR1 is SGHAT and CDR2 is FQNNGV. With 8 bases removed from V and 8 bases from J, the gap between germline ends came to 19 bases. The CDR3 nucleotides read TGTGCCAGCCAACCAGGGTGGGGTATGTATGAGCAGTTCTTC. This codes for CASQPGWGMYEQFF.

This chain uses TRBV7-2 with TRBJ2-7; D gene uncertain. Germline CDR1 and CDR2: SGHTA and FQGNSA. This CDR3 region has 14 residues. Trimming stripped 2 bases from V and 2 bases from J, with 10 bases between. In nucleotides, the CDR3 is TGTGCCAGCAGCTTAAGGCTAGTGGCCTACGAGCAGTACTTC. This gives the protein CASSLRLVAYEQYF.

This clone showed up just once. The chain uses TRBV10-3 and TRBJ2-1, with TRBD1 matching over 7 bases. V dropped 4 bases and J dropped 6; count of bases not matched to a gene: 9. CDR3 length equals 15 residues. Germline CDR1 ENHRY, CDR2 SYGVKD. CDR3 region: CAISGDRDSLNEQFF. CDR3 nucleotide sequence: TGTGCCATCAGTGGGGACCGGGACAGCCTCAATGAGCAGTTCTTC.

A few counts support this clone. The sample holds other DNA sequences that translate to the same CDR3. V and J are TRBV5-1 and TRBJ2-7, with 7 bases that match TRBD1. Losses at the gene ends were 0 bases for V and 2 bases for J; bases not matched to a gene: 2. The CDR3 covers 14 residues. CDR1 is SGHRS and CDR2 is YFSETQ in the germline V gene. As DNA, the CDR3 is TGCGCCAGCAGCTTGGGACAGGGCCCCTACGAGCAGTACTTC. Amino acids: CASSLGQGPYEQYF. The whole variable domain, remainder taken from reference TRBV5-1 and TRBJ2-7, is KAGVTQTPRYLIKTRGQQVTLSCSPISGHRSVSWYQQTPGQGLQFLFEYFSETQRNKGNFPGRFSGRQFSNSRSEMNVSTLELGDSALYLCASSLGQGPYEQYFGPGTRLTVT.

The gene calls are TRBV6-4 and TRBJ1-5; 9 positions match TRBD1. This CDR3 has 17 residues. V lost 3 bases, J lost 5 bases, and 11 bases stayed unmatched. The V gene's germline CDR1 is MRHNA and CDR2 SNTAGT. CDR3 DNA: TGTGCCAGCAGTGAAGTCGGAAACACAGGGGGCCATCAGCCCCAGCATTTT. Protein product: CASSEVGNTGGHQPQHF.

For the CDR3, the DNA is TGTGCCAGCGCGAACCCGGGACAGGGGGCGTATGGCTACACCTTC. Protein product: CASANPGQGAYGYTF. The rearrangement uses TRBV19 and TRBJ1-2; 12 nucleotides line up with TRBD1. Germline assignment: CDR1 LNHDA and CDR2 SQIVND (reference sequence). The CDR3 is made up of 15 amino acids. Unmatched junction bases numbered 10, after V lost 9 bases and J lost 5 bases.

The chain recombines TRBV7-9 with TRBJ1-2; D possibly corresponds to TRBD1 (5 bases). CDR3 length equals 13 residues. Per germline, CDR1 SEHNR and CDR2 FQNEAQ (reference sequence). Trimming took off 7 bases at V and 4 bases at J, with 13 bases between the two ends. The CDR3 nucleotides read TGTGCCAGCATAGGCAGGGCTCTCTATGGCTACACCTTC. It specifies CASIGRALYGYTF.

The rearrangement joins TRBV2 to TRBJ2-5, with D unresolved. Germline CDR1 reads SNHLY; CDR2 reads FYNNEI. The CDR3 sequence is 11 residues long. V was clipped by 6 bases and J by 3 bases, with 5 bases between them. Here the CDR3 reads CASRQEETQYF. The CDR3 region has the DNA TGTGCCAGCAGGCAGGAAGAGACCCAGTACTTC. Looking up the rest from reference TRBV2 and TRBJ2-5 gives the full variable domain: EPEVTQTPSHQVTQMGQEVILRCVPISNHLYFYWYRQILGQKVEFLVSFYNNEISEKSEIFDDQFSVERPDGSNFTLKIRSTKLEDSAMYFCASRQEETQYFGPGTRLLVL.

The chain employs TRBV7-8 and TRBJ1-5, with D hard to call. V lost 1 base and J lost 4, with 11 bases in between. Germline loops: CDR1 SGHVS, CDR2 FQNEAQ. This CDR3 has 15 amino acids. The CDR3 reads CASSLVRERNQPQHF. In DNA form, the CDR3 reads TGTGCCAGCAGCTTAGTGCGGGAAAGAAATCAGCCCCAGCATTTT.

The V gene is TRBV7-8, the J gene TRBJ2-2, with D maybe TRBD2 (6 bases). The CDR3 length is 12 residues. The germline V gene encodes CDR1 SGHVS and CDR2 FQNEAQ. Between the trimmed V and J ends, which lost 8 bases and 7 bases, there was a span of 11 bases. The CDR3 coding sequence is TGTGCCAGCGTTAGCGGTGGCGGGGAGCTGTTTTTT. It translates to CASVSGGGELFF.

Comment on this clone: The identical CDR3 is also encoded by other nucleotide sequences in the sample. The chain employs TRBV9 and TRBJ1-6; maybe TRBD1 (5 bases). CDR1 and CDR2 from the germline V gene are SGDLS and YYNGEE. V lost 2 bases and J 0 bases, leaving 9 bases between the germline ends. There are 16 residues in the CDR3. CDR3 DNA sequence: TGTGCCAGCAGCGTCGGGGGAAGCTCCTATAATTCACCCCTCCACTTT. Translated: CASSVGGSSYNSPLHF.